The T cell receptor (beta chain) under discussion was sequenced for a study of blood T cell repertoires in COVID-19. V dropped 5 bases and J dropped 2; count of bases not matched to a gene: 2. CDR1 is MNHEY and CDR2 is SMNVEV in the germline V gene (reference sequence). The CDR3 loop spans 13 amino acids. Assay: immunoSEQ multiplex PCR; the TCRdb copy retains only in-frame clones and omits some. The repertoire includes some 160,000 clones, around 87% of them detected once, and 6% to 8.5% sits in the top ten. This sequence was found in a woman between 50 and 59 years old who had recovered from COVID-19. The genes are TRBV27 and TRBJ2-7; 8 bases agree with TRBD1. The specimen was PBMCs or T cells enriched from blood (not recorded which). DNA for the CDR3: TGTGCCAGCAGTGTGACAGGGGCCTACGAGCAGTACTTC. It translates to CASSVTGAYEQYF.